These 11 T cell receptor beta chains were all obtained from the same sample, sequenced in a study of blood T cell repertoires in COVID-19. Repertoires were generated with immunoSEQ multiplex PCR, while TCRdb's copy carries only in-frame clones and drops some. The sample yields about 170,000 clones, more than 75% seen once. The source material was PBMCs or T cells enriched from blood (not recorded which). These TCRs come from a woman between 45 and 65 years old who had recovered from COVID-19.

V gene TRBV11-3 combines with J gene TRBJ2-1; tentatively, D is TRBD2 (6 bases). V was shortened by 1 base and J by 0 bases, with 13 bases between the two germline ends. The CDR3 spans 17 residues. Germline V lookup: CDR1 SGHNT, CDR2 YENEEA. The CDR3 sequence: CASSLGISGSSYNEQFF. The CDR3 coding sequence is TGTGCCAGCAGCTTAGGAATTAGCGGAAGCTCCTACAATGAGCAGTTCTTC. Using reference TRBV11-3 and TRBJ2-1 for the parts outside the CDR3, the full variable domain is EAGVVQSPRYKIIEKKQPVAFWCNPISGHNTLYWYLQNLGQGPELLIRYENEEAVDDSQLPKDRFSAERLKGVDSTLKIQPAELGDSAVYLCASSLGISGSSYNEQFFGPGTRLTVL.

V is TRBV4-1 and J is TRBJ2-1, with 14 positions matching TRBD2. The germline V gene encodes CDR1 MGHRA and CDR2 YSYEKL. CDR3 length: 17 residues. V lost 3 bases and J lost 1; bases outside the gene matches: 2. CDR3 in DNA: TGCGCCAGCAGCCACAGGACTAGCGGGGGGTCCTACAATGAGCAGTTCTTC. It specifies CASSHRTSGGSYNEQFF.

V gene TRBV7-9 combines with J gene TRBJ2-1, with 7 bases aligning to TRBD1. Germline values: CDR1 SEHNR, CDR2 FQNEAQ (reference sequence). The V gene end was trimmed by 5 bases and the J gene end by 6 bases; junction bases not matched to a gene: 4. The CDR3 is 13 amino acids. CDR3 in DNA: TGTGCCAGCAGCCAATCAGGGGGCAATGAGCAGTTCTTC. The encoded protein is CASSQSGGNEQFF.

The chain employs TRBV18 and TRBJ1-5; D uncertain. Germline loops: CDR1 KGHSH, CDR2 LQKENI. Trimming pared 2 bases from V and 8 bases from J, leaving 10 bases between. The CDR3 extends over 13 amino acids. The CDR3 bases are TGTGCCAGCTCACCAGGGAGCCATGAGCCCCAGCATTTT. Translating gives CASSPGSHEPQHF.

The genes are TRBV28 and TRBJ2-3; TRBD2 matches 7 bases. This CDR3 is 16 amino acids long. Trimming removed 3 bases from V and 2 bases from J; junction bases left unmatched: 8. In germline, CDR1 is MDHEN, CDR2 SYDVKM. CDR3 sequence (DNA): TGTGCCAGCAGTTTGGGAGGGCTGGGCGACACAGATACGCAGTATTTT. It encodes CASSLGGLGDTDTQYF.

Note on this clone: Other DNA sequences within the sample encode an identical CDR3. The chain joins TRBV5-1 to TRBJ1-1, with TRBD1 as a possible D gene (5 bases). V dropped 2 bases and J dropped 2 bases, with 7 bases sitting between them. This CDR3 has 13 amino acids. In germline, CDR1 is SGHRS, CDR2 YFSETQ. In DNA form, the CDR3 reads TGCGCCAGCAGCTTACAGGAAAACACTGAAGCTTTCTTT. Translating gives CASSLQENTEAFF.

The chain uses TRBV18 and TRBJ2-2; D is ambiguous. Germline lookup yields CDR1 KGHSH and CDR2 LQKENI. Trimming cost V 2 bases and J 1 base, with 11 bases left between them. The CDR3 is 16 residues long. The CDR3 DNA reads TGTGCCAGCTCACCATTGATTGCCGGGAACACCGGGGAGCTGTTTTTT. It yields the protein CASSPLIAGNTGELFF.

This clone was observed a few times. The sample carries other DNA sequences with the same CDR3. The rearrangement links TRBV4-3 to TRBJ1-2, with a weak D call TRBD1 (6 bases). Germline V gene data show CDR1 as LGHNA and CDR2 as YSLEER. V was clipped by 1 base and J by 7 bases, with 13 bases between them. The CDR3 extends over 14 amino acids. This chain's CDR3 is CASSQGREGGGYTF. CDR3 in DNA: TGCGCCAGCAGCCAAGGGAGGGAGGGGGGTGGCTACACCTTC.

This rearrangement joins TRBV7-9 to TRBJ2-7, with D maybe TRBD2 (5 bases). The germline gives CDR1 SEHNR, CDR2 FQNEAQ (reference sequence). Trimming took off 3 bases at V and 4 bases at J, with 16 bases between the two ends. The CDR3 is made up of 15 amino acids. The CDR3 protein is CASSFEGEADYEQYF. As DNA, the CDR3 is TGTGCCAGCAGCTTCGAGGGTGAGGCCGATTACGAGCAGTACTTC.

The chain carries TRBV12-5 and TRBJ2-5; TRBD2 agrees at 10 bases. V was clipped by 0 bases and J by 4 bases; unmatched bases: 8. This CDR3 has 17 amino acids. Germline V gives CDR1 LGHNT, CDR2 FRNRAP. The CDR3 reads CASGLVVGAGGRETQYF. The CDR3 region has the DNA TGTGCTAGTGGTTTGGTAGTAGGAGCGGGAGGGCGAGAGACCCAGTACTTC.

The V and J genes are TRBV21-1 and TRBJ2-7; the tabulated D call, TRBD1, remains unverified against the DNA. TRBV21-1 represents a pseudogene. The CDR3 length is 12 residues. In DNA, the CDR3 is TGTGCCACCTGGACAGGGGGCATCGGGCAGTACTTC. Translating gives CATWTGGIGQYF.